The source of this T cell receptor (beta chain) is a study of beta chain features in type 1 diabetes. Whole-study results and caveats: Here, the possible influence of HLA type (on TCRB rearrangement) remained unresolved. Cells with high TCR expression could be over-represented by cDNA sequencing.

The single heparinised draw taken from each donor contained approximately 120 mL of blood on average. Without exception, sorted populations had purity beyond 98%. Of note for this clone: Its antigen remains unknown.

The entirety of the isolated RNA underwent reverse transcription, so expressed TCRB transcripts were sequenced. Using immunoSEQ multiplex PCR, the repertoire was profiled, and TCRdb retains in-frame clones only, with some absent. The repertoire holds about 350,000 clones, with 15% to 20% as singletons. Trimming took 2 bases from V and 4 from J, leaving 9 bases between them. Germline CDR1 reads MGHRA; CDR2 reads YSYEKL. There are 14 residues in the CDR3. The chain employs TRBV4-1 and TRBJ1-3, with unresolved D. This clonotype was sampled from a young woman in good health. Sequencing was carried out using naive CD4+ T cells from blood. The CDR3 nucleotides read TGCGCCAGCAGCCAACCTCGGGTAGGAAACACCATATATTTT. Amino acids: CASSQPRVGNTIYF.